These 31 T cell receptor beta chains came from one sample sequenced in a study of regulatory T cells in long-lasting Graves disease (dated by TCRdb to 2020 to 2022). Library construction relied on multiplex PCR. Reads for this sample came from an Illumina HiSeq 4000. To build TCR beta libraries, CDR3 regions were amplified by Arm-PCR using iRepertoire HTBI primers. TCRdb itself trimmed the public reads at Q25 with fastp, ran MiXCR and retained productive beta chains. Every CDR3 protein is listed once, alongside the most common genes and DNA of its rows. Here the sample has 350,000 to 450,000 distinct CDR3 sequences; 20% to 25% occur a single time. Roughly an eighth of the sample is in the top ten clones. The time point label corresponds to: persistent/refractory GD, antithyroid drugs over 5 years with positive TRAb. RNA was extracted from PBMCs in TRIzol for both TCR sequencing and RNA sequencing.

Sequenced here: peripheral blood mononuclear cells (PBMCs), sampled when the disease was refractory, from a patient treated with antithyroid drugs. Every receptor here comes from a female donor with Graves disease.

This clonotype has a count of ten or more. The V gene is TRBV28, the J gene TRBJ1-3; no clear D gene. V shed 5 bases and J shed 0 bases, with 11 bases lying between them. From germline, CDR1 is MDHEN and CDR2 SYDVKM. The CDR3 runs to 15 residues. In DNA, the CDR3 is TGTGCCAGCAGTCTCCTAGTGACCTCTGGAAACACCATATATTTT. It codes for CASSLLVTSGNTIYF.

Concerning this clonotype: With a much larger clone just one base away, this may be a read error. This likely comes from a read error, as the CDR3 has no conserved phenylalanine or tryptophan at its end. This chain connects TRBV27 to TRBJ2-7, with 8 bases fitting TRBD1. This CDR3 comprises 14 residues. Germline V gene data show CDR1 as MNHEY and CDR2 as SMNVEV (reference sequence). The J segment lost 3 bases and the V segment lost 3 bases, leaving 4 bases of the junction unmatched. The CDR3 spells CASSFRDRNYEQYS. Here the CDR3 DNA reads TGTGCCAGCAGTTTCCGGGACAGGAACTACGAGCAGTACTCC.

This clonotype occurred many times. V gene TRBV24-1 combines with J gene TRBJ2-2; no firm D call. The CDR3 covers 14 residues. V lost 6 bases and J lost 4, with 11 bases in between. The germline V gene encodes CDR1 KGHDR and CDR2 SFDVKD. The CDR3 loop reads CATSSKSGTGELFF. In DNA, the CDR3 is TGTGCCACCAGTTCGAAAAGTGGCACCGGGGAGCTGTTTTTT.

This clonotype was seen a handful of times. This chain uses TRBV25-1 with TRBJ2-5, with D perhaps TRBD1 (6 bases). Germline assignment: CDR1 MGHDK and CDR2 SYGVNS. The ends were cut back, 1 base at V and 1 base at J, with 10 bases in the middle. This CDR3 contains 15 residues. CDR3 protein: CASSELTGSQETQYF. The CDR3 nucleotides read TGTGCCAGCAGTGAATTGACAGGATCCCAAGAGACCCAGTACTTC.

The CDR3 is CASAGSGKDEQFF. The CDR3 DNA reads TGTGCTAGTGCTGGATCGGGGAAAGATGAGCAGTTCTTC. This chain uses TRBV12-5 with TRBJ2-1; possibly TRBD2 for D (5 bases). Germline CDR1 LGHNT, CDR2 FRNRAP. The CDR3 spans 13 residues. Trimming shortened V by 7 bases and J by 8 bases, and 15 bases separated the two germline ends.

With regard to this clonotype: A much larger clone differs by one base, so this may be a read error. V is TRBV6-9 and J is TRBJ2-2; TRBD2 matches at 9 bases. Germline loops: CDR1 MNHGY, CDR2 SVAAGI. The CDR3 runs to 16 residues. CDR3 sequence (DNA): TGTGCCGGCAGTTCGAGCGGGAGGACGAACACCGGGGAGCTGTTTTTT. Amino acid sequence: CAGSSSGRTNTGELFF.

V usage is TRBV29-1 and J usage is TRBJ2-7; D is tentatively TRBD1 or TRBD2 (5 bases each). Germline CDR1 reads SQVTM; CDR2 reads ANQGSEA. The CDR3 is 14 amino acids. The V end was cut by 1 base, the J end by 5 bases, with 15 bases between. The CDR3, as DNA: TGCAGCGTTGAAGGAGGGGACCCCGCGGACGAGCAGTACTTC. Protein sequence: CSVEGGDPADEQYF.

V is TRBV30 and J is TRBJ2-5, with D perhaps TRBD1 (5 bases). Between the trimmed V and J ends, which lost 2 bases and 2 bases, there was a span of 12 bases. Per germline, CDR1 GTSNPN and CDR2 SVGIG (reference sequence). CDR3 length: 14 amino acids. The CDR3 coding sequence is TGTGCCTGGAGTCCAAGACAGATACAAGAGACCCAGTACTTC. This translates into CAWSPRQIQETQYF.

This clonotype was detected ten times or more. The rearrangement links TRBV5-1 to TRBJ2-2, with D possibly being TRBD2 (5 bases). Looked up from germline, CDR1 is SGHRS and CDR2 is YFSETQ. The CDR3 has 13 amino acids. The V and J ends lost 3 bases and 3 bases respectively, with 6 bases between them. CDR3 DNA sequence: TGCGCCAGCAGCTCTAGCTACACCGGGGAGCTGTTTTTT. This gives the protein CASSSSYTGELFF.

In its sample, this clonotype was seen many times. The chain combines TRBV7-9 with TRBJ1-1; no firm D call. The CDR3 is 11 residues long. Trimming removed 2 bases at V and 6 bases at J, with 4 bases between. Germline CDR1 reads SEHNR; CDR2 reads FQNEAQ (reference sequence). The CDR3 spells CASSLRSEAFF. Written as DNA, the CDR3 is TGTGCCAGCAGCTTACGGTCTGAAGCTTTCTTT. Together with reference TRBV7-9 and TRBJ1-1, the CDR3 gives the full variable domain: DTGVSQNPRHKITKRGQNVTFRCDPISEHNRLYWYRQTLGQGPEFLTYFQNEAQLEKSRLLSDRFSAERPKGSFSTLEIQRTEQGDSAMYLCASSLRSEAFFGQGTRLTVV.

This chain connects TRBV5-1 to TRBJ2-3; D not resolved. The V end was cut by 0 bases, the J end by 2 bases, with 7 bases between. Germline values: CDR1 SGHRS, CDR2 YFSETQ. The CDR3 contains 14 residues. CDR3 loop: CASSLDVHTDTQYF. In DNA, the CDR3 is TGCGCCAGCAGCTTGGACGTCCACACAGATACGCAGTATTTT.

In this sample, this clonotype turned up many times. V gene TRBV7-2 combines with J gene TRBJ2-7; D unclear. The length of the CDR3 is 13 residues. Trimming left V 3 bases short and J 7 bases short, with 13 bases between. Looked up from germline, CDR1 is SGHTA and CDR2 is FQGNSA. CDR3 region: CASSFSLGIEQYF. CDR3 nucleotides: TGTGCCAGCAGCTTCAGCTTGGGGATTGAGCAGTACTTC.

This clonotype was seen at least ten times. The J gene is TRBJ2-5, the V gene TRBV3-1, with D maybe TRBD1 (7 bases). The CDR3 has 14 amino acids. Trimming shortened V by 1 base and J by 4 bases, and 10 bases separated the two germline ends. Germline CDR1 reads LGHDT; CDR2 reads YNNKEL (reference sequence). The CDR3 DNA reads as TGTGCCAGCAGCCAAGCAGGGGGAGGAGAGACCCAGTACTTC. This gives the protein CASSQAGGGETQYF.

This clonotype was found a few times. The V and J genes are TRBV28 and TRBJ2-1; D is unclear. V dropped 5 bases and J dropped 5 bases, with 16 bases sitting between them. The CDR3 is 15 residues long. From germline, CDR1 is MDHEN and CDR2 SYDVKM. The CDR3 is CASSLTPDPDNEQFF. DNA of the CDR3: TGTGCCAGCAGTCTAACCCCTGATCCCGACAATGAGCAGTTCTTC.

This clonotype was detected ten times or more. CDR3 coding DNA: TGCAGTGCAACCGGGACAGAGAACTATGGCTACACCTTC. It encodes CSATGTENYGYTF. V and J are TRBV20-1 and TRBJ1-2, with 7 positions matching TRBD1. The CDR3 is 13 residues long. Trimming removed 6 bases from V and 2 bases from J; junction bases left unmatched: 6. Germline values: CDR1 DFQATT, CDR2 SNEGSKA (reference sequence).

This clonotype was observed at least ten times. The chain has TRBV10-3 and TRBJ2-2; no clear D gene. The CDR3 sequence is 15 residues long. Per germline, CDR1 ENHRY and CDR2 SYGVKD. Trimming left V 0 bases short and J 8 bases short, with 13 bases between. CDR3 loop: CAISESTAQGGELFF. The CDR3 DNA sequence: TGTGCCATCAGTGAGTCGACCGCCCAAGGAGGGGAGCTGTTTTTT.

The chain carries TRBV20-1 and TRBJ2-5, with 8 positions matching TRBD2. Trimming cost V 1 base and J 1 base; bases outside gene matches: 8. Germline loops: CDR1 DFQATT, CDR2 SNEGSKA (reference sequence). This CDR3 has 16 residues. The CDR3 spells CSARGPSGGRQETQYF. The DNA of the CDR3 is TGCAGTGCTAGAGGCCCCAGCGGGGGTCGCCAAGAGACCCAGTACTTC.

Remarks on this clonotype: A clone one base away is much larger, so this may be a read error. The V and J genes are TRBV28 and TRBJ1-2, with 7 nucleotides matching TRBD1. CDR3 length: 14 amino acids. V lost 3 bases to trimming and J lost 13 bases; unmatched junction nucleotides: 14. CDR1 is MDHEN, CDR2 SYDVKM, per germline. The CDR3 DNA reads as TGTGCCAGCAGTTTCGGCGACAGGGAGCAAAGGGGCACCTTC. Translating it yields CASSFGDREQRGTF.

At least ten counts were recorded for this clonotype. V gene TRBV28 combines with J gene TRBJ2-7; TRBD2 matches 8 bases. The CDR3 spans 15 residues. The V and J ends lost 6 bases and 0 bases, in that order; junction bases with no gene match: 7. CDR1 is MDHEN and CDR2 is SYDVKM in the germline V gene. For the CDR3, the DNA is TGTGCCAGCAGAACGGAGCTAGCGGGCTCCTACGAGCAGTACTTC. As protein: CASRTELAGSYEQYF.

This chain connects TRBV10-3 to TRBJ2-1, with D unclear. V lost 7 bases, J lost 5 bases, and 9 bases lay in between. This CDR3 contains 12 residues. Germline CDR1 and CDR2: ENHRY and SYGVKD. The CDR3 loop is CAITGFDNEQFF. CDR3 in DNA: TGTGCCATCACGGGTTTCGACAATGAGCAGTTCTTC.

The chain carries TRBV3-1 and TRBJ2-7, with D possibly being TRBD2 (5 bases). The CDR3 length is 18 residues. Germline V gives CDR1 LGHDT, CDR2 YNNKEL (reference sequence). Trimming took 0 bases from V and 1 from J, leaving 19 bases between them. The CDR3 is CASSQERADDGISYEQYF. The DNA of the CDR3 is TGTGCCAGCAGCCAAGAGCGGGCTGATGACGGAATTTCCTACGAGCAGTACTTC.

This clonotype was counted a few times. The V gene is TRBV5-4, the J gene TRBJ2-5; 8 nucleotides match TRBD1. This CDR3 is 14 amino acids long. Germline values: CDR1 SGHNT, CDR2 YYREEE (reference sequence). V lost 4 bases to trimming and J lost 5 bases; unmatched junction nucleotides: 7. CDR3 sequence (DNA): TGTGCCAGCAGCACGGACAGGGTGTCGGAGACCCAGTACTTC. This codes for CASSTDRVSETQYF.

This clonotype came up many times. This chain links TRBV6-1 with TRBJ1-2; D ambiguous. The CDR3 is 11 residues long. The V end lost 0 bases, the J end lost 7 bases, and 3 bases lay between the germline ends. The V gene's germline CDR1 is MNHNS and CDR2 SASEGT. CDR3 amino acids: CASSEALGYTF. In DNA form, the CDR3 reads TGTGCCAGCAGTGAAGCGCTTGGCTACACCTTC.

This clonotype came up many times. The V gene is TRBV28, the J gene TRBJ1-5, with unresolved D. The CDR3 length is 15 residues. V lost 1 base and J 2 bases, leaving 9 bases between the germline ends. Germline CDR1 and CDR2: MDHEN and SYDVKM. CDR3 region: CASSLSGLGNQPQHF. The CDR3 DNA reads as TGTGCCAGCAGTTTATCGGGTTTAGGCAATCAGCCCCAGCATTTT.

This clonotype showed up many times. The V gene is TRBV27, the J gene TRBJ2-7, with 7 bases that match TRBD1. V lost 0 bases to trimming and J lost 2 bases; unmatched junction nucleotides: 7. Germline assignment: CDR1 MNHEY and CDR2 SMNVEV (reference sequence). The CDR3 is made up of 16 amino acids. CDR3: CASSLSTGQRAYEQYF. In DNA form, the CDR3 reads TGTGCCAGCAGTTTATCAACGGGACAGAGAGCCTACGAGCAGTACTTC.

This clonotype was recorded many times. V and J are TRBV27 and TRBJ2-7; TRBD2 might be the D (6 bases). Trimming cost V 6 bases and J 5 bases, with 17 bases left between them. The CDR3 totals 14 residues. Germline V gene data show CDR1 as MNHEY and CDR2 as SMNVEV (reference sequence). The CDR3 sequence is CASRPIGGSHEQYF. CDR3 DNA: TGTGCCAGCAGGCCAATCGGGGGTTCCCACGAGCAGTACTTC.

The chain is built from TRBV20-1 and TRBJ1-6; no clear D. The germline CDR1 and CDR2 sequences are DFQATT and SNEGSKA (reference sequence). There are 15 residues in the CDR3. V lost 4 bases and J 0 bases, leaving 10 bases between the germline ends. CDR3 in amino acids: CSAIYRSSYNSPLHF. Written as DNA, the CDR3 is TGCAGTGCTATCTACCGAAGCTCCTATAATTCACCCCTCCACTTT.

V usage is TRBV10-3 and J usage is TRBJ1-2; the D gene is possibly TRBD1 (5 bases). This CDR3 is 17 amino acids long. V lost 0 bases and J lost 0, with 14 bases in between. Germline CDR1 and CDR2: ENHRY and SYGVKD. CDR3 coding DNA: TGTGCCATCAGTGAGTCTGGCAATAGGGGAACTAACTATGGCTACACCTTC. Translating it yields CAISESGNRGTNYGYTF.

Ten or more counts support this clonotype. The gene calls are TRBV15 and TRBJ2-5, with D possibly being TRBD1 or TRBD2 (6 bases each). The V gene's germline CDR1 is LNHNV and CDR2 YYDKDF (reference sequence). This CDR3 comprises 16 residues. Trimming removed 1 base at V and 2 bases at J, with 14 bases between. CDR3: CATSRVEEGTQETQYF. CDR3 coding DNA: TGTGCCACCAGCAGAGTGGAGGAGGGGACACAAGAGACCCAGTACTTC.

As concerns this clonotype: This may stem from a read error, because a much larger clone lies one nucleotide away. The chain uses TRBV6-5 and TRBJ2-7; D assignment may be TRBD1 or TRBD2 (5 bases each). CDR3 size: 14 residues. V dropped 2 bases and J dropped 2 bases, with 10 bases sitting between them. Germline CDR1 reads MNHEY; CDR2 reads SVGAGI. CDR3 bases: TGTGCCAGCAGTTACCCAGGGAGCCCCTACGAGCAGTACTTC. Translating it yields CASSYPGSPYEQYF.

The V and J genes are TRBV20-1 and TRBJ1-1; D unresolved. The CDR3 has 12 residues. V lost 2 bases and J 4 bases, leaving 8 bases between the germline ends. Germline CDR1 DFQATT, CDR2 SNEGSKA (reference sequence). The CDR3 is CSARLGGTEAFF. CDR3 DNA: TGCAGTGCTAGATTGGGAGGCACTGAAGCTTTCTTT.